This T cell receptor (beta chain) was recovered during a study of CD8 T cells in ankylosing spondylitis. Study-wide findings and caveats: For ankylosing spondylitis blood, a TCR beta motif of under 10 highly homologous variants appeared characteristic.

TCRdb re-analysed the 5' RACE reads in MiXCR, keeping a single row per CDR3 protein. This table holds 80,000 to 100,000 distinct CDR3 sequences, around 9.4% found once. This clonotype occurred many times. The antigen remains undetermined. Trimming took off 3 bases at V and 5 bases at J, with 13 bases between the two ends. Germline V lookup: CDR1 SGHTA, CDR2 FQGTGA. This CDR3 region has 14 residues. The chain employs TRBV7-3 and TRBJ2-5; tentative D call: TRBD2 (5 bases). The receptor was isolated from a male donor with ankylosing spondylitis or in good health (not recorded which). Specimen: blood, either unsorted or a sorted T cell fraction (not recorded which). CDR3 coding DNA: TGTGCCAGCAGCTTGGGTAGCGTTGGCGAGACCCAGTACTTC. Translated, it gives CASSLGSVGETQYF. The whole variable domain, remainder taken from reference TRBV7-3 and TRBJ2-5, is GAGVSQTPSNKVTEKGKYVELRCDPISGHTALYWYRQSLGQGPEFLIYFQGTGAADDSGLPNDRFFAVRPEGSVSTLKIQRTERGDSAVYLCASSLGSVGETQYFGPGTRLLVL.